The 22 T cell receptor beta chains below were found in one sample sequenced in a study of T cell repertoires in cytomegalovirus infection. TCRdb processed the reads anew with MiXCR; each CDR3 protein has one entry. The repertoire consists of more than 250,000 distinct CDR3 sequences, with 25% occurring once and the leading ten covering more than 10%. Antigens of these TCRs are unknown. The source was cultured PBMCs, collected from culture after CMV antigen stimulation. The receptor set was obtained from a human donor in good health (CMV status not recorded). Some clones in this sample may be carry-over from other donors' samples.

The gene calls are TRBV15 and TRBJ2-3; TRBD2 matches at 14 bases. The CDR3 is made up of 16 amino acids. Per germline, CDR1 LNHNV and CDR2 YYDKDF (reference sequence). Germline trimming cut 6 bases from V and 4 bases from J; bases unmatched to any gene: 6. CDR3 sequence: CATRALGLAGADTQYF. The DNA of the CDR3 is TGTGCCACCAGAGCCCTGGGACTAGCGGGAGCAGATACGCAGTATTTT.

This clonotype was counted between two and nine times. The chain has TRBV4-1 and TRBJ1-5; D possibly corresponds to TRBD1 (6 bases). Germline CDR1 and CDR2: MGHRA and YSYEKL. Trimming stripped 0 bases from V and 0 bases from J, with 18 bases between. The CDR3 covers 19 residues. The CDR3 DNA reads TGCGCCAGCAGCCAAGACGCTGCCGGACAGTTCTATAGCAATCAGCCCCAGCATTTT. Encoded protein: CASSQDAAGQFYSNQPQHF.

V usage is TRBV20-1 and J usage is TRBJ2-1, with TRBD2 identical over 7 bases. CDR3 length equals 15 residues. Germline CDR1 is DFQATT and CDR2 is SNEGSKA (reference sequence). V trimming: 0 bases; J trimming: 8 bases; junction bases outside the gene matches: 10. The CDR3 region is CSARDGTNGLDEQFF. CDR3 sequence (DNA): TGCAGTGCTAGAGACGGGACTAATGGACTCGATGAGCAGTTCTTC.

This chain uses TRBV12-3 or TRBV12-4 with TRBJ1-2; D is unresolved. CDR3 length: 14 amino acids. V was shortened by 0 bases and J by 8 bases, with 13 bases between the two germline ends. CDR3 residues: CASSLALEVLGYTF. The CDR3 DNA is TGTGCCAGCAGTTTAGCGCTAGAGGTTTTAGGCTACACCTTC.

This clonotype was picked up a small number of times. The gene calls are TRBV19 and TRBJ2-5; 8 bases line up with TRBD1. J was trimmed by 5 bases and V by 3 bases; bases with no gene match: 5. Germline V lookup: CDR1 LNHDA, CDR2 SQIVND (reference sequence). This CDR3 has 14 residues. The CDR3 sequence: CASSIGQGPETQYF. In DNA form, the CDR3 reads TGTGCCAGTAGTATTGGACAGGGACCCGAGACCCAGTACTTC.

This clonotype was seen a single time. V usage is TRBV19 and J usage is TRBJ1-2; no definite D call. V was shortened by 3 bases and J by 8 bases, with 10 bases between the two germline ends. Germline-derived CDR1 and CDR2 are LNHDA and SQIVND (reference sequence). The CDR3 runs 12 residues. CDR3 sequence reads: CASSMGGGGYTF. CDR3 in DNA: TGTGCCAGTAGTATGGGCGGAGGAGGCTACACCTTC.

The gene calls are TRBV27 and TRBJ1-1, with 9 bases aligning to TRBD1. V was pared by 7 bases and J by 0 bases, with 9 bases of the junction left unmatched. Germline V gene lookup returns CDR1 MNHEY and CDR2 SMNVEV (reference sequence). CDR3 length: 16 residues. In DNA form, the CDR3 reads TGTGCCAGCAATCGGCGACAGGGGGGGTTGAACACTGAAGCTTTCTTT. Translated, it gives CASNRRQGGLNTEAFF.

The CDR3 region has the DNA TGTGCCAGCAGTTTCCCAGGACTAGCCCTGGGGAAAGGTACGCAGTATTTT. Amino acids: CASSFPGLALGKGTQYF. V is TRBV28 and J is TRBJ2-3, with TRBD2 matching over 8 bases. J was trimmed by 8 bases and V by 3 bases; bases with no gene match: 16. Germline lookup yields CDR1 MDHEN and CDR2 SYDVKM. CDR3 length: 17 residues. Looking up the rest from reference TRBV28 and TRBJ2-3 gives the full variable domain: DVKVTQSSRYLVKRTGEKVFLECVQDMDHENMFWYRQDPGLGLRLIYFSYDVKMKEKGDIPEGYSVSREKKERFSLILESASTNQTSMYLCASSFPGLALGKGTQYFGPGTRLTVL.

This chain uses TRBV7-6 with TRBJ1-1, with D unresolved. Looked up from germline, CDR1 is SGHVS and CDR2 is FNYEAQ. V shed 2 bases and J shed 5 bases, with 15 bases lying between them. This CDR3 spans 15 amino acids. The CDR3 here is CASSLYPRRGTEAFF. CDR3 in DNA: TGTGCCAGCAGCTTATATCCTCGCAGAGGGACTGAAGCTTTCTTT.

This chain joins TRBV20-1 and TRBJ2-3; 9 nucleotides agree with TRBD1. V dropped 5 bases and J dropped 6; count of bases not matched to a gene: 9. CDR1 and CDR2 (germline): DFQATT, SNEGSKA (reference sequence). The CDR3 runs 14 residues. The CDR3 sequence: CSAYPGQGEDTQYF. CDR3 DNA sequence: TGCAGTGCTTATCCGGGACAGGGTGAGGATACGCAGTATTTT.

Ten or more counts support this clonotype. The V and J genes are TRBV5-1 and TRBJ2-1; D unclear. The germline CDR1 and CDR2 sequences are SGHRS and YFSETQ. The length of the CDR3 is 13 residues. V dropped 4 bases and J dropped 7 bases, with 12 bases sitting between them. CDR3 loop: CASSRRGDNEQFF. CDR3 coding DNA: TGCGCCAGCAGCCGCCGAGGTGATAATGAGCAGTTCTTC.

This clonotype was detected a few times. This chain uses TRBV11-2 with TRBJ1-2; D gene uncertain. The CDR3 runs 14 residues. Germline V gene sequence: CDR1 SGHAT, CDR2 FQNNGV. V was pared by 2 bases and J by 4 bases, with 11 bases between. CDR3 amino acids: CASSLNEYSYGYTF. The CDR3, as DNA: TGTGCCAGCAGCTTAAACGAATATTCCTATGGCTACACCTTC.

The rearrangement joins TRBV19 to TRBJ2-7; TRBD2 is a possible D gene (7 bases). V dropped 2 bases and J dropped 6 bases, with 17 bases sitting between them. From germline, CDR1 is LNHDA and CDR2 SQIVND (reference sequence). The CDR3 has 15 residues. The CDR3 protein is CASSISGGLVTEQYF. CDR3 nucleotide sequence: TGTGCCAGTAGTATATCGGGGGGCCTCGTAACCGAGCAGTACTTC. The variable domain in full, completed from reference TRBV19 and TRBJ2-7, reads DGGITQSPKYLFRKEGQNVTLSCEQNLNHDAMYWYRQDPGQGLRLIYYSQIVNDFQKGDIAEGYSVSREKKESFPLTVTSAQKNPTAFYLCASSISGGLVTEQYFGPGTRLTVT.

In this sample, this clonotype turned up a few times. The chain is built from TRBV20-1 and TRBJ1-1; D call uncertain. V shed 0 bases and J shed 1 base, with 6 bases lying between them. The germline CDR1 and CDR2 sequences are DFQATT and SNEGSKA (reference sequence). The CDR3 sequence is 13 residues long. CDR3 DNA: TGCAGTGCTAGAGATCTTAGGAACACTGAAGCTTTCTTT. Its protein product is CSARDLRNTEAFF.

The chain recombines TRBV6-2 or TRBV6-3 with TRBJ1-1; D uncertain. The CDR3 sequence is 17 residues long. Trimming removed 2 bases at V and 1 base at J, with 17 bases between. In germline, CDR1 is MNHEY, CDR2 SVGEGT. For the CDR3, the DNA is TGTGCCAGCAGTTACAGGAACGTCCGGGGTAAGAACACTGAAGCTTTCTTT. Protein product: CASSYRNVRGKNTEAFF.

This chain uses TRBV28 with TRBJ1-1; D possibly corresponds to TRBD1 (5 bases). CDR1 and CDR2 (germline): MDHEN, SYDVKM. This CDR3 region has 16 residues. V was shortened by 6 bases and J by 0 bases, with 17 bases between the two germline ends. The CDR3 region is CASRKFRGKLNTEAFF. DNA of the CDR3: TGTGCCAGCAGAAAGTTCCGGGGGAAACTGAACACTGAAGCTTTCTTT.

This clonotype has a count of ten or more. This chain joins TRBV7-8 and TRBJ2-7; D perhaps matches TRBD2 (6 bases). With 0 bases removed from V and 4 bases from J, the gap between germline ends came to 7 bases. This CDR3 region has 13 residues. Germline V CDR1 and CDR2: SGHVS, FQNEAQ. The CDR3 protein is CASSLARGYEQYV. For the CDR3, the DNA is TGTGCCAGCAGCTTAGCGCGGGGTTACGAGCAGTACGTC.

CDR3 sequence (DNA): TGCAGTGCCCTACCGGAGGAGCAGTTCTTC. Encoded protein: CSALPEEQFF. This chain joins TRBV20-1 and TRBJ2-1; D remains ambiguous. Looked up from germline, CDR1 is DFQATT and CDR2 is SNEGSKA (reference sequence). Trimming cost V 6 bases and J 10 bases, with 10 bases left between them. The CDR3 covers 10 residues.

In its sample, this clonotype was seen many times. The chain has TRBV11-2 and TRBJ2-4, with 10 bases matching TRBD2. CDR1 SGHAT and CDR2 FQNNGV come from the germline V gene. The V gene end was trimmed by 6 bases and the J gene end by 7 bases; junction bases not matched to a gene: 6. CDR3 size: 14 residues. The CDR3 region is CASRASGSWNIQYF. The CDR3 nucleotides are TGTGCCAGCAGGGCTAGCGGGAGTTGGAACATTCAGTACTTC.

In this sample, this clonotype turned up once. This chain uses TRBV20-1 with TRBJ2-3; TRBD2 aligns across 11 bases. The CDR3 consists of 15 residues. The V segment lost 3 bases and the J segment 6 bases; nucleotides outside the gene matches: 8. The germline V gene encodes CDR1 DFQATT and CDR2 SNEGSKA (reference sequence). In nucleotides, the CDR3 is TGCAGTGCTAGCCTACCGGGACTAGCGGACGATACGCAGTATTTT. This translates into CSASLPGLADDTQYF.

The CDR3 loop reads CASSLEAGAYYEQYF. CDR3 nucleotide sequence: TGTGCCAGCAGCTTAGAAGCGGGAGCTTACTACGAGCAGTACTTC. V gene TRBV7-8 combines with J gene TRBJ2-7, with 8 bases that match TRBD2. Germline V gives CDR1 SGHVS, CDR2 FQNEAQ. The ends lost 1 base at V and 3 bases at J; junction bases unmatched: 5. The length of the CDR3 is 15 residues.

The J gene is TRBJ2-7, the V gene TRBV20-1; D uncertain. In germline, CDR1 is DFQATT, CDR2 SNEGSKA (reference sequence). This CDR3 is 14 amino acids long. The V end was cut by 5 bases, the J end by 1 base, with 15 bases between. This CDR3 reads CSARPNRVSYEQYF. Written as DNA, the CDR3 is TGCAGTGCTCGACCAAATAGGGTATCCTACGAGCAGTACTTC.